This entry features one TCR beta chain sequence. The record originates from a study of neoadjuvant anti-PD-1 for oral cavity cancer. Across the study: Non-progressing patients received a fourth nivolumab dose near day 43, then surgery on days 50-56.

Patients had newly diagnosed, untreated stage II-IVA oral cavity squamous cell carcinoma. Sequenced by immunoSEQ multiplex PCR; TCRdb stores in-frame clones only, minus some. The sample contains approximately 37,000 clones, roughly 89% of which appear only once. J gave up 4 bases and V 0 bases, and 4 bases lay outside the gene matches. The germline gives CDR1 SGHNT, CDR2 YYREEE (reference sequence). CDR3 length: 15 residues. The sequence came from a person between 40 and 79 years old with oral cavity squamous cell carcinoma. Sequenced material: PBMCs, taken before nivolumab (anti-PD-1) treatment. The genes are TRBV5-4 and TRBJ1-2; 9 bases align to TRBD1. CDR3 DNA: TGTGCCAGCAGCTTGGGGGACAGGGACAGCTATGGCTACACCTTC. As protein: CASSLGDRDSYGYTF.